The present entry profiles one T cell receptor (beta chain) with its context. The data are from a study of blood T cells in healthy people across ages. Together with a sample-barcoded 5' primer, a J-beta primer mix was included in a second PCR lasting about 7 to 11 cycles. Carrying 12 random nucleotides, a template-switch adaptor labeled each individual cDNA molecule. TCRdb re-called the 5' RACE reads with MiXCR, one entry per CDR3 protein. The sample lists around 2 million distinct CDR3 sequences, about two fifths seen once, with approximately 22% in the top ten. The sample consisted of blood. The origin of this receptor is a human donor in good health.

The DNA of the CDR3 is TGTGCCAGCAGTCACCCCCCGGGCTTCTCTGGGGCCAACGTCCTGACTTTC. Amino acids: CASSHPPGFSGANVLTF. The rearrangement links TRBV7-9 to TRBJ2-6; no clear D gene. Trimming took off 6 bases at V and 0 bases at J, with 15 bases between the two ends. Germline assignment: CDR1 SEHNR and CDR2 FQNEAQ (reference sequence). The CDR3 spans 17 residues. Based on the CDR3 plus reference TRBV7-9 and TRBJ2-6, the full variable domain is DTGVSQNPRHKITKRGQNVTFRCDPISEHNRLYWYRQTLGQGPEFLTYFQNEAQLEKSRLLSDRFSAERPKGSFSTLEIQRTEQGDSAMYLCASSHPPGFSGANVLTFGAGSRLTVL.